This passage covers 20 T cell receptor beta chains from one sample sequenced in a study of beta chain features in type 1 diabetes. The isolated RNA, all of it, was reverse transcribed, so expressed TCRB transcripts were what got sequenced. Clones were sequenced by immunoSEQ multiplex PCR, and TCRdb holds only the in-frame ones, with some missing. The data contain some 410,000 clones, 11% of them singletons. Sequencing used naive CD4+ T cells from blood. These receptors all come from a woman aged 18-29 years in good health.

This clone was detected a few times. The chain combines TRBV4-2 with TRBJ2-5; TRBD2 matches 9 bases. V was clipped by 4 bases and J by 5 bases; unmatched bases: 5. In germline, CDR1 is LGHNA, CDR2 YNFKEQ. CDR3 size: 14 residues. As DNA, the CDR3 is TGTGCCAGCAGCCGGCATAGCGGGAGCGAGACCCAGTACTTC. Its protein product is CASSRHSGSETQYF.

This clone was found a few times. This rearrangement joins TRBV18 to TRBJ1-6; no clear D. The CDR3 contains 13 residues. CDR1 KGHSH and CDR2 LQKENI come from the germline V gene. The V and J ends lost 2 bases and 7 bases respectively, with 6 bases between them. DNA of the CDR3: TGTGCCAGCTCACCAGGGCACAATTCACCCCTCCACTTT. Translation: CASSPGHNSPLHF.

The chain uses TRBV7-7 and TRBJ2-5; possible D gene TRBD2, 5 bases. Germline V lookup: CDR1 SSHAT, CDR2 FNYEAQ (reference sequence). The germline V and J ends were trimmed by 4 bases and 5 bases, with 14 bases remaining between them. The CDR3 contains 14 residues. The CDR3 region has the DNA TGTGCCAGCAGCTCTTCCGGGCCGGGGGAGACCCAGTACTTC. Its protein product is CASSSSGPGETQYF.

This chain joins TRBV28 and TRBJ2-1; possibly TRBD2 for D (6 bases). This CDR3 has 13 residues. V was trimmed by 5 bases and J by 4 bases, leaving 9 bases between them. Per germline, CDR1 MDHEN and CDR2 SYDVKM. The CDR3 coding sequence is TGTGCCAGCAGTAAAGGGACTTACAATGAGCAGTTCTTC. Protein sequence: CASSKGTYNEQFF.

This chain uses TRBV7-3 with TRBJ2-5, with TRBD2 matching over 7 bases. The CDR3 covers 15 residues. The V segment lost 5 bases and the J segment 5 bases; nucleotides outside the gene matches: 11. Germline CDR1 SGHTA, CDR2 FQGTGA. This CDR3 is CASSPRASGRETQYF. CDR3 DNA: TGTGCCAGCAGCCCCAGGGCTAGCGGTCGCGAGACCCAGTACTTC.

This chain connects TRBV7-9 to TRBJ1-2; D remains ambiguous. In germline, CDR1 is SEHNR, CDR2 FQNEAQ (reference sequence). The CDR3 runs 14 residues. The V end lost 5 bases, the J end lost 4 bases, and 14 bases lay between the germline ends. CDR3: CASSPNLGTYGYTF. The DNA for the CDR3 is TGTGCCAGCAGCCCAAATTTGGGAACCTATGGCTACACCTTC.

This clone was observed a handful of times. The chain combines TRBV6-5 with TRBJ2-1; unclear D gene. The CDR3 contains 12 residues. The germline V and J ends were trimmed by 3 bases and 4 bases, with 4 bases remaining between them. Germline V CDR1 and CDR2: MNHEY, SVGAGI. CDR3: CASSYGYNEQFF. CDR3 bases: TGTGCCAGCAGTTATGGGTACAATGAGCAGTTCTTC.

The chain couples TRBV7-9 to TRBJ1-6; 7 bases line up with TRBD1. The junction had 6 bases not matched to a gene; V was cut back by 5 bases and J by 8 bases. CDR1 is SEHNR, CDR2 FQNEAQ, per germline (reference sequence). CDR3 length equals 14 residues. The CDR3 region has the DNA TGTGCCAGCAGCCCGGACAGGCTAGATTCACCCCTCCACTTT. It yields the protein CASSPDRLDSPLHF.

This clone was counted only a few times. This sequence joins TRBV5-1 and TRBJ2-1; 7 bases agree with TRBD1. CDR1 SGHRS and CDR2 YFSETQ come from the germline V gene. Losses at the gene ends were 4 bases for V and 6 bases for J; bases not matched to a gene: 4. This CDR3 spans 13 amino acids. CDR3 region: CASSRDRVNEQFF. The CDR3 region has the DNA TGCGCCAGCAGCCGAGACAGGGTCAATGAGCAGTTCTTC. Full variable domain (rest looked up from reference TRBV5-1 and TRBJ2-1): KAGVTQTPRYLIKTRGQQVTLSCSPISGHRSVSWYQQTPGQGLQFLFEYFSETQRNKGNFPGRFSGRQFSNSRSEMNVSTLELGDSALYLCASSRDRVNEQFFGPGTRLTVL.

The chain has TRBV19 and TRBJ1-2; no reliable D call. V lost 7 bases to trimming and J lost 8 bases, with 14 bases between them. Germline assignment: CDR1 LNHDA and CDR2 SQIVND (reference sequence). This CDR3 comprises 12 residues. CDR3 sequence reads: CASKAEIYGYTF. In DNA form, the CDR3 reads TGTGCCAGTAAGGCGGAGATATACGGCTACACCTTC.

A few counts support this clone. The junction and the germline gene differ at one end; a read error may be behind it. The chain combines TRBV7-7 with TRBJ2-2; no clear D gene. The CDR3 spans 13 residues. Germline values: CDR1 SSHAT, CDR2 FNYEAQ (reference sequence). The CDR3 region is CASSFESTGELFF. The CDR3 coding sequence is TGTGCTAGCAGCTTTGAATCCACCGGGGAGCTGTTTTTT. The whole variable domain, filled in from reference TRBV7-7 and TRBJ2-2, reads GAGVSQSPRYKVTKRGQDVTLRCDPISSHATLYWYQQALGQGPEFLTYFNYEAQPDKSGLPSDRFSAERPEGSISTLTIQRTEQRDSAMYRCASSFESTGELFFGEGSRLTVL.

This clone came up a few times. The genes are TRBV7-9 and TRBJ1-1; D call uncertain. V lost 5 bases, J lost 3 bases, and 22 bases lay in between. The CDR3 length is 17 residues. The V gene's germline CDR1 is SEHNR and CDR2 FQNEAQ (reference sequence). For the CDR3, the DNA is TGTGCCAGCAGCACGCTTGAGGTCCTGGGGAGGGACACTGAAGCTTTCTTT. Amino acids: CASSTLEVLGRDTEAFF.

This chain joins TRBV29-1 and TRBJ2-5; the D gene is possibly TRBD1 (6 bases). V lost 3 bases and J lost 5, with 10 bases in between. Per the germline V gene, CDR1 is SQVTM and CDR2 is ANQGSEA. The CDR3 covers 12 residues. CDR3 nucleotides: TGCAGCGTTGATCGACAGGCGGAGACCCAGTACTTC. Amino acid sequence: CSVDRQAETQYF.

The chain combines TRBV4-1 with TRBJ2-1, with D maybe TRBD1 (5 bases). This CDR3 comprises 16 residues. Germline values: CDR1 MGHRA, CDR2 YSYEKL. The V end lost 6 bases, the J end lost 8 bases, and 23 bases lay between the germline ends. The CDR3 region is CASRHQGRQRLDEQFF. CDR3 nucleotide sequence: TGCGCCAGCAGACATCAGGGTAGGCAAAGGTTGGATGAGCAGTTCTTC.

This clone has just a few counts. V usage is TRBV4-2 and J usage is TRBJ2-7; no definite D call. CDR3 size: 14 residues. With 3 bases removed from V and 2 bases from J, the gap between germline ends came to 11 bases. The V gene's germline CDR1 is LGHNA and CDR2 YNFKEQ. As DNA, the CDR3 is TGTGCCAGCAGCCATGATACCCGGACCTACGAGCAGTACTTC. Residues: CASSHDTRTYEQYF.

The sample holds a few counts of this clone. CDR3 amino acids: CASSPFDRAYEQYF. CDR3 nucleotide sequence: TGCGCCAGCAGCCCGTTCGACAGGGCTTACGAGCAGTACTTC. The rearrangement links TRBV5-1 to TRBJ2-7; 7 bases match TRBD1. Germline V gives CDR1 SGHRS, CDR2 YFSETQ. V gave up 4 bases and J gave up 4 bases; unmatched junction bases: 8. The CDR3 contains 14 residues.

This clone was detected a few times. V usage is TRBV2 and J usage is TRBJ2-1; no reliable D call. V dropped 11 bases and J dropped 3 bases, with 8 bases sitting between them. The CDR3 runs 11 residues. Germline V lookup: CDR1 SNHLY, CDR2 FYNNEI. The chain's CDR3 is CAATYYNEQFF. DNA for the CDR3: TGTGCCGCAACCTACTACAATGAGCAGTTCTTC.

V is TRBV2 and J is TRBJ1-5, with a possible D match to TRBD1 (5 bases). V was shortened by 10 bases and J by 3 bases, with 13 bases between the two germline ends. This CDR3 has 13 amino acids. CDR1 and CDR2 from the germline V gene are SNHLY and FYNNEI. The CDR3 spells CATAGQANQPQHF. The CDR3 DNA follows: TGTGCCACCGCGGGGCAGGCCAATCAGCCCCAGCATTTT.

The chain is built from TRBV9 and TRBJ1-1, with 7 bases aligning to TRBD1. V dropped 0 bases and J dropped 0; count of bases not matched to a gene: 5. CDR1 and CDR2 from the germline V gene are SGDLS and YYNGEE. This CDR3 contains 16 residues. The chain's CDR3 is CASSVEAGGMNTEAFF. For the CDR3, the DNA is TGTGCCAGCAGCGTAGAGGCAGGGGGGATGAACACTGAAGCTTTCTTT.

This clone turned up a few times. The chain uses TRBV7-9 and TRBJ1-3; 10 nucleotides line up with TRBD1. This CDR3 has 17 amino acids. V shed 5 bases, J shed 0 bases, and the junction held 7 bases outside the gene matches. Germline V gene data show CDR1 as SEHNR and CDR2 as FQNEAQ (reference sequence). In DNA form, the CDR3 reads TGTGCCAGCAGCCCAGGGACAGGGGCCCACTCTGGAAACACCATATATTTT. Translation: CASSPGTGAHSGNTIYF.